These 26 T cell receptor beta chains were all obtained from the same sample, sequenced in a study of STAT5B mutations in CD4+ large granular lymphocyte leukemia. Assay used: immunoSEQ multiplex PCR; TCRdb lists only in-frame clones, some missing. The table records 23,000 or so clones, 75% to 85% of them present only once. Sequencing was carried out using CD4+ T cells from blood buffy coats. These receptors originate from a human donor in good health.

The table lists this clone with a count of one. The V and J genes are TRBV11-3 and TRBJ2-1; unclear D gene. The CDR3 is 11 residues long. Trimming shortened V by 7 bases and J by 9 bases, and 10 bases separated the two germline ends. The germline V gene has CDR1 SGHNT and CDR2 YENEEA. CDR3 residues: CASTTGSEQFF. CDR3 coding DNA: TGTGCCAGCACTACGGGTTCTGAGCAGTTCTTC.

J is TRBJ1-2 and V is TRBV11-3; no clear D gene. Germline V gives CDR1 SGHNT, CDR2 YENEEA. V dropped 1 base and J dropped 8 bases, with 14 bases sitting between them. This CDR3 has 14 amino acids. This chain's CDR3 is CASSLGRALGGYTF. The CDR3 DNA follows: TGTGCCAGCAGCTTAGGACGGGCCTTGGGGGGCTACACCTTC.

A few counts support this clone. The chain is built from TRBV4-1 and TRBJ2-7, with a weak D call TRBD2 (7 bases). The CDR3 has 16 residues. With 2 bases removed from V and 2 bases from J, the gap between germline ends came to 16 bases. Germline lookup yields CDR1 MGHRA and CDR2 YSYEKL. The CDR3 region has the DNA TGCGCCAGCAGCCAACTAGGGGGGACTATCGCCTACGAGCAGTACTTC. Translating it yields CASSQLGGTIAYEQYF.

The chain recombines TRBV7-9 with TRBJ1-1; the D gene is possibly TRBD1 (6 bases). CDR3 length equals 14 residues. Germline CDR1 is SEHNR and CDR2 is FQNEAQ (reference sequence). V lost 5 bases to trimming and J lost 3 bases, with 13 bases between them. The CDR3 protein is CASSRGQWDTEAFF. The CDR3 region has the DNA TGTGCCAGCAGCCGGGGACAATGGGACACTGAAGCTTTCTTT.

The chain's CDR3 is CASSPSTIYTGELFF. The CDR3 bases are TGTGCCAGCAGTCCTTCGACCATATACACCGGGGAGCTGTTTTTT. V gene TRBV6-6 combines with J gene TRBJ2-2; D unclear. The CDR3 sequence is 15 residues long. V lost 5 bases, J lost 3 bases, and 13 bases lay in between. Per germline, CDR1 MNHNY and CDR2 SVGAGI (reference sequence).

Written as DNA, the CDR3 is TGTGCCAGCAGCGTACAAAGACGATCAGTAGGGGGGGAGGGTGGCTACACCTTC. This translates into CASSVQRRSVGGEGGYTF. The J gene is TRBJ1-2, the V gene TRBV9; tentative D call: TRBD1 (6 bases). This CDR3 comprises 18 residues. In germline, CDR1 is SGDLS, CDR2 YYNGEE. The V end lost 1 base, the J end lost 7 bases, and 26 bases lay between the germline ends.

The V and J genes are TRBV6-1 and TRBJ2-4, with D possibly matching TRBD1 (6 bases). V lost 0 bases and J 6 bases, leaving 24 bases between the germline ends. The CDR3 has 19 amino acids. The germline V gene encodes CDR1 MNHNS and CDR2 SASEGT. CDR3 loop: CASSEARTTYRVPSNIQYF. The CDR3 bases are TGTGCCAGCAGTGAAGCGCGAACTACCTACAGGGTCCCTTCAAACATTCAGTACTTC.

This clone turned up a few times. The chain is built from TRBV11-2 and TRBJ2-7; D perhaps matches TRBD2 (6 bases). CDR1 is SGHAT, CDR2 FQNNGV, per germline. This CDR3 contains 14 residues. V gave up 3 bases and J gave up 5 bases, with 14 bases separating them. This CDR3 reads CASSFRLAGNEQYF. DNA for the CDR3: TGTGCCAGCAGCTTTAGACTGGCGGGGAACGAGCAGTACTTC.

The rearrangement links TRBV6-5 to TRBJ1-1; maybe TRBD1 (6 bases). V lost 6 bases and J 1 base, leaving 9 bases between the germline ends. Germline V lookup: CDR1 MNHEY, CDR2 SVGAGI. CDR3 length equals 13 residues. Here the CDR3 DNA reads TGTGCCAGCAGCTGGACAGAGAACACTGAAGCTTTCTTT. Its protein product is CASSWTENTEAFF.

This clone was picked up one time. The genes are TRBV6-6 and TRBJ2-7; TRBD1 agrees at 7 bases. The V and J ends lost 3 bases and 1 base, in that order; junction bases with no gene match: 9. CDR3 length: 16 amino acids. Germline V gene data show CDR1 as MNHNY and CDR2 as SVGAGI (reference sequence). In DNA form, the CDR3 reads TGTGCCAGCAGTTATGCGCCCCCGGGACAGTCCTACGAGCAGTACTTC. Its protein product is CASSYAPPGQSYEQYF.

The rearrangement uses TRBV5-4 and TRBJ1-5; possibly TRBD1 for D (6 bases). The CDR3 covers 16 residues. V was cut by 2 bases and J by 7 bases, with 19 bases left in between. Per the germline V gene, CDR1 is SGHNT and CDR2 is YYREEE (reference sequence). The DNA for the CDR3 is TGTGCCAGCAGCTTAGGAGGGGGATCGGATCGGCAGCCCCAGCATTTT. Its translation is CASSLGGGSDRQPQHF.

V usage is TRBV2 and J usage is TRBJ1-1; D unclear. The V gene lost 6 bases and the J gene lost 0 bases, with 8 bases spanning the gap. Germline assignment: CDR1 SNHLY and CDR2 FYNNEI. The CDR3 totals 13 residues. The CDR3 protein is CASRRGLNTEAFF. In DNA form, the CDR3 reads TGTGCCAGCAGGAGAGGGCTGAACACTGAAGCTTTCTTT.

The chain carries TRBV6-1 and TRBJ2-7; 7 bases agree with TRBD1. CDR1 and CDR2 from the germline V gene are MNHNS and SASEGT. This CDR3 spans 15 amino acids. The junction had 4 bases not matched to a gene; V was cut back by 1 base and J by 1 base. CDR3: CASSEGQGVSYEQYF. Here the CDR3 DNA reads TGTGCCAGCAGTGAAGGACAGGGAGTGTCCTACGAGCAGTACTTC.

There are a few counts of this clone. V gene TRBV6-5 combines with J gene TRBJ1-2; D is ambiguous. The V gene lost 5 bases and the J gene lost 4 bases, with 11 bases spanning the gap. Germline V CDR1 and CDR2: MNHEY, SVGAGI. This CDR3 has 13 residues. As DNA, the CDR3 is TGTGCCAGCAGTCCGGGATCGCTCTATGGCTACACCTTC. It specifies CASSPGSLYGYTF.

V and J are TRBV2 and TRBJ2-2; D unresolved. CDR1 is SNHLY and CDR2 is FYNNEI in the germline V gene. This CDR3 comprises 16 residues. V was cut by 2 bases and J by 6 bases, with 16 bases left in between. In DNA form, the CDR3 reads TGTGCCAGCAGTGAATTAAGAACGCCCTTGGCCGGGGAGCTGTTTTTT. It specifies CASSELRTPLAGELFF.

The J gene is TRBJ2-2, the V gene TRBV30; D ambiguous. CDR1 is GTSNPN and CDR2 is SVGIG in the germline V gene (reference sequence). V gave up 3 bases and J gave up 8 bases, with 16 bases separating them. The CDR3 spans 14 residues. The CDR3 here is CAWRRMGITGELFF. The CDR3 region has the DNA TGTGCCTGGAGAAGAATGGGGATCACGGGGGAGCTGTTTTTT.

The V gene is TRBV19, the J gene TRBJ2-2; a weak D match, TRBD1 (6 bases). The length of the CDR3 is 16 residues. Trimming left V 1 base short and J 4 bases short, with 13 bases between. From germline, CDR1 is LNHDA and CDR2 SQIVND (reference sequence). This chain's CDR3 is CASSIVSQGGTGELFF. CDR3 in DNA: TGTGCCAGTAGTATAGTGTCACAGGGCGGCACCGGGGAGCTGTTTTTT.

This chain joins TRBV5-4 and TRBJ1-2; D may be TRBD1 (5 bases). Trimming stripped 6 bases from V and 0 bases from J, with 18 bases between. Germline assignment: CDR1 SGHNT and CDR2 YYREEE (reference sequence). The CDR3 is made up of 16 amino acids. As DNA, the CDR3 is TGTGCCAGCAACACAGGTGGAGGGGCAGCTAACTATGGCTACACCTTC. Translation: CASNTGGGAANYGYTF.

The rearrangement uses TRBV5-4 and TRBJ2-5; D unresolved. Trimming removed 1 base from V and 7 bases from J, with 11 bases in between. This CDR3 is 13 amino acids long. Germline V gene sequence: CDR1 SGHNT, CDR2 YYREEE (reference sequence). The chain's CDR3 is CASSLPTSPTQYF. The DNA for the CDR3 is TGTGCCAGCAGCTTGCCAACCAGCCCGACCCAGTACTTC.

The V call is TRBV2, the J call TRBJ2-3, with 13 bases fitting TRBD2. With V trimmed by 2 bases and J by 4 bases, 6 bases remained unmatched. The CDR3 loop spans 17 amino acids. CDR1 is SNHLY, CDR2 FYNNEI, per germline. DNA for the CDR3: TGTGCCAGCAGTGAACCGGGACTAGCGGGAATAGCAGATACGCAGTATTTT. Its translation: CASSEPGLAGIADTQYF.

The V and J genes are TRBV30 and TRBJ2-1; D might be TRBD2 (5 bases). Per the germline V gene, CDR1 is GTSNPN and CDR2 is SVGIG (reference sequence). The V end lost 4 bases, the J end lost 1 base, and 11 bases lay between the germline ends. The CDR3 consists of 14 residues. CDR3: CAWTRGLSYNEQFF. DNA for the CDR3: TGTGCCTGGACTCGCGGGTTGTCCTACAATGAGCAGTTCTTC.

The chain uses TRBV11-3 and TRBJ1-6; 10 bases are shared with TRBD1. The V segment lost 4 bases and the J segment 6 bases; nucleotides outside the gene matches: 6. The germline V gene encodes CDR1 SGHNT and CDR2 YENEEA. The CDR3 sequence is 16 residues long. Here the CDR3 reads CASSSWGTGANSPLHF. In DNA form, the CDR3 reads TGTGCCAGCAGCTCTTGGGGGACAGGGGCTAATTCACCCCTCCACTTT.

The V call is TRBV19, the J call TRBJ1-1, with D maybe TRBD1 (6 bases). V gave up 7 bases and J gave up 0 bases, with 12 bases separating them. Germline CDR1 and CDR2: LNHDA and SQIVND (reference sequence). The CDR3 totals 14 residues. CDR3 in amino acids: CASNLQGMNTEAFF. CDR3 DNA: TGTGCCAGTAACCTCCAGGGGATGAACACTGAAGCTTTCTTT.

The rearrangement joins TRBV10-3 to TRBJ2-7; TRBD2 matches at 8 bases. Germline CDR1 is ENHRY and CDR2 is SYGVKD. The trim removed 11 bases at V and 6 bases at J, leaving 9 bases unmatched. CDR3 length: 12 residues. The CDR3: CASLGGVSEQYF. In DNA, the CDR3 is TGTGCCTCTCTCGGGGGGGTTAGCGAGCAGTACTTC.

The chain employs TRBV11-3 and TRBJ2-7; no clear D gene. Per the germline V gene, CDR1 is SGHNT and CDR2 is YENEEA. The V gene lost 1 base and the J gene lost 2 bases, with 6 bases spanning the gap. The CDR3 has 13 amino acids. The CDR3 region has the DNA TGTGCCAGCAGCTTAGCGGATACCTACGAGCAGTACTTC. It translates to CASSLADTYEQYF. The complete variable domain, with remaining parts taken from reference TRBV11-3 and TRBJ2-7, reads EAGVVQSPRYKIIEKKQPVAFWCNPISGHNTLYWYLQNLGQGPELLIRYENEEAVDDSQLPKDRFSAERLKGVDSTLKIQPAELGDSAVYLCASSLADTYEQYFGPGTRLTVT.

V gene TRBV7-9 combines with J gene TRBJ1-2; a weak D match, TRBD1 (5 bases). Germline CDR1 and CDR2: SEHNR and FQNEAQ (reference sequence). The ends were cut back, 3 bases at V and 0 bases at J, with 17 bases in the middle. CDR3 length equals 17 residues. DNA for the CDR3: TGTGCCAGCAGCTTCCGGCAGGGAGAACGCTCTAACTATGGCTACACCTTC. It specifies CASSFRQGERSNYGYTF.